The 6 T cell receptor beta chains below come from one sample, sequenced in a study of spatial heterogeneity in lung cancer. TCRdb recomputed calls from the 5' RACE reads with MiXCR, one row per CDR3 protein. The sample holds more than 65,000 distinct CDR3 sequences, about 8% seen once. Time point noted: sample taken at primary tumor resection. The specimen was PBMCs, collected at surgery. The receptors were gathered from a male donor with early-stage non-small cell lung cancer.

The V gene is TRBV19, the J gene TRBJ1-2; no clear D gene. V lost 2 bases, J lost 7 bases, and 14 bases lay in between. CDR3 size: 14 residues. CDR1 and CDR2 from the germline V gene are LNHDA and SQIVND (reference sequence). The CDR3 nucleotides are TGTGCCAGTAGTATAATTCCCTCTCTAGCTGGCTACACCTTC. This encodes CASSIIPSLAGYTF.

Only a few counts were recorded for this clonotype. The chain uses TRBV4-1 and TRBJ1-2; possibly TRBD1 for D (6 bases). The V gene lost 0 bases and the J gene lost 2 bases, with 10 bases spanning the gap. CDR3 size: 15 residues. Per germline, CDR1 MGHRA and CDR2 YSYEKL. CDR3 DNA sequence: TGCGCCAGCAGCCAAGAGTTCGGACAGAACTATGGCTACACCTTC. It codes for CASSQEFGQNYGYTF.

This clonotype was recorded at least ten times. The chain is built from TRBV6-5 and TRBJ1-4; D is ambiguous. Germline V CDR1 and CDR2: MNHEY, SVGAGI. The V end lost 0 bases, the J end lost 0 bases, and 8 bases lay between the germline ends. The length of the CDR3 is 16 residues. The DNA of the CDR3 is TGTGCCAGCAGTTACTCGTTCACCGCAACTAATGAAAAACTGTTTTTT. This codes for CASSYSFTATNEKLFF.

There are a few counts of this clonotype. The chain links TRBV10-3 to TRBJ2-7, with D possibly TRBD2 on 5 matching bases. With 4 bases removed from V and 2 bases from J, the gap between germline ends came to 9 bases. Germline values: CDR1 ENHRY, CDR2 SYGVKD. The CDR3 has 13 residues. The CDR3 region is CAISGRGTYEQYF. DNA of the CDR3: TGTGCCATCAGTGGTCGAGGGACCTACGAGCAGTACTTC.

This clonotype came up many times. The chain recombines TRBV5-4 with TRBJ2-7; possible D gene TRBD1, 6 bases. V lost 2 bases and J lost 2, with 11 bases in between. The CDR3 runs 14 residues. CDR1 SGHNT and CDR2 YYREEE come from the germline V gene (reference sequence). In DNA, the CDR3 is TGTGCCAGCAGCTTCGCCGGACAGACCTACGAGCAGTACTTC. This translates into CASSFAGQTYEQYF.

This rearrangement joins TRBV4-1 to TRBJ2-5, with unresolved D. This CDR3 spans 15 amino acids. From germline, CDR1 is MGHRA and CDR2 YSYEKL. V was clipped by 0 bases and J by 5 bases, with 13 bases between them. CDR3 in DNA: TGCGCCAGCAGCCAAGAGGGCTTCAATAGGGAGACCCAGTACTTC. As protein: CASSQEGFNRETQYF.